This T cell receptor (beta chain) was sequenced for a study of blood T cell repertoires in COVID-19. On the study more broadly: Material from acute and convalescent COVID-19 was sourced from the United States, Italy and Spain.

Germline loops: CDR1 MNHEY, CDR2 SMNVEV (reference sequence). V dropped 6 bases and J dropped 2 bases, with 5 bases sitting between them. This CDR3 region has 13 residues. Some clones are missing from TCRdb's copy, which holds only in-frame ones; the method was immunoSEQ multiplex PCR. The sample has about 250,000 clones; 85% to 90% are singletons. Sequencing was performed on peripheral blood. The chain combines TRBV27 with TRBJ2-6; D uncertain. This clonotype originated in a man older than 75 with acute or convalescent COVID-19. The CDR3 region is CASRAAGANVLTF. CDR3 sequence (DNA): TGTGCCAGCAGGGCAGCTGGGGCCAACGTCCTGACTTTC.